Listed below are T cell receptor beta chains from one sample, sequenced in a study of OX40 agonist ivuxolimab in advanced cancers. Sequenced by immunoSEQ multiplex PCR; TCRdb stores in-frame clones only, minus some. Among 98,000 or so clones listed, 80% to 95% were seen once. The sequencing here drew on CD4+ or CD8+ T cells sorted from blood, taken in a trial of the OX40 agonist ivuxolimab. These receptors were obtained from an adult with an advanced solid tumor such as melanoma, head and neck, liver or kidney cancer. CDR3s include the opening cysteine and the closing phenylalanine or tryptophan. Fields, in order: clone size, D gene, J gene, V gene, CDR3 protein, CDR3 DNA. D genes are given only for firm matches. Size is stated for part of the rows, as once, few or many counts, or as a class when the clone is expanded.

size: NA; D: TRBD1; J: TRBJ1-1; V: TRBV5-1; CDR3: CASTGGENTEAFF; DNA: TGCGCCAGCACAGGGGGCGAGAACACTGAAGCTTTCTTT
size: once; D: NA; J: TRBJ2-3; V: TRBV6-1; CDR3: CASKEGGPADTQYF; DNA: TGTGCCAGCAAGGAGGGGGGGCCCGCAGATACGCAGTATTTT
size: NA; D: NA; J: TRBJ1-5; V: TRBV27; CDR3: CASRVGNQPQHF; DNA: TGTGCCAGCAGGGTCGGCAATCAGCCCCAGCATTTT
size: NA; D: NA; J: TRBJ2-3; V: TRBV12-5; CDR3: CASGLTDTQYF; DNA: TGTGCTAGTGGTCTCACAGATACGCAGTATTTT
size: NA; D: NA; J: TRBJ2-5; V: TRBV11-1; CDR3: CASSGGVRGAGQETQYF; DNA: TGTGCCAGCTCCGGTGGGGTTCGGGGGGCCGGGCAAGAGACCCAGTACTTC
size: NA; D: TRBD2; J: TRBJ2-7; V: TRBV10-1; CDR3: CASSEYAGGTYEQYF; DNA: TGCGCCAGCAGTGAGTACGCGGGGGGGACCTACGAGCAGTACTTC
size: NA; D: NA; J: TRBJ1-1; V: TRBV6-5; CDR3: CASSGDRITEAFF; DNA: TGTGCCAGCAGTGGCGACAGGATCACTGAAGCTTTCTTT
size: NA; D: NA; J: TRBJ2-2; V: TRBV5-1; CDR3: CASSWADWNTGELFF; DNA: TGCGCCAGCAGCTGGGCCGACTGGAACACCGGGGAGCTGTTTTTT
size: NA; D: NA; J: TRBJ2-5; V: TRBV6-5; CDR3: CASSLTRPRGETQYF; DNA: TGTGCCAGCAGCCTAACCCGACCTAGGGGGGAGACCCAGTACTTC
size: NA; D: TRBD2; J: TRBJ2-7; V: TRBV6-1; CDR3: CASSVERGAPYEQYF; DNA: TGTGCCAGCAGTGTGGAGCGGGGGGCCCCCTACGAGCAGTACTTC
size: NA; D: TRBD1; J: TRBJ2-2; V: TRBV10-2; CDR3: CASRGQTNTGELFF; DNA: TGCGCCAGCCGGGGACAGACGAACACCGGGGAGCTGTTTTTT
size: NA; D: TRBD1; J: TRBJ1-6; V: TRBV7-9; CDR3: CASSLGQGYSPLHF; DNA: TGTGCCAGCAGCTTAGGACAGGGTTATTCACCCCTCCACTTT
size: NA; D: NA; J: TRBJ2-5; V: TRBV6-1; CDR3: CASSDRGEETQYF; DNA: TGTGCCAGCAGTGACCGAGGAGAAGAGACCCAGTACTTC
size: NA; D: TRBD1; J: TRBJ1-4; V: TRBV11-3; CDR3: CASSLEQGATNEKLFF; DNA: TGTGCCAGCAGCTTAGAACAGGGGGCAACTAATGAAAAACTGTTTTTT
size: NA; D: NA; J: TRBJ2-5; V: TRBV18; CDR3: CASSRLGPPQETQYF; DNA: TGTGCCAGCTCGCGACTTGGGCCACCTCAAGAGACCCAGTACTTC
size: NA; D: TRBD2; J: TRBJ2-7; V: TRBV7-2; CDR3: CASSRSGTAGYEQYF; DNA: TGTGCCAGCAGCCGTAGCGGGACCGCGGGGTACGAGCAGTACTTC
size: NA; D: TRBD1; J: TRBJ2-7; V: TRBV6-9; CDR3: CASSYGRQGYEQYF; DNA: TGTGCCAGCAGTTACGGTCGACAGGGATACGAGCAGTACTTC
size: NA; D: NA; J: TRBJ2-6; V: TRBV29-1; CDR3: CSVRQASAGANVLTF; DNA: TGCAGCGTCAGACAGGCCTCCGCTGGGGCCAACGTCCTGACTTTC
size: NA; D: NA; J: TRBJ2-2; V: TRBV15; CDR3: CATSRANGELFF; DNA: TGTGCCACCAGCAGAGCAAACGGGGAGCTGTTTTTT
size: NA; D: NA; J: TRBJ1-2; V: TRBV7-2; CDR3: CASSLQSGSSYGYTF; DNA: TGTGCCAGCAGCTTACAATCCGGGAGTAGCTATGGCTACACCTTC
size: NA; D: NA; J: TRBJ2-2; V: TRBV6-5; CDR3: CASSRPTGNTGELFF; DNA: TGTGCCAGCAGCCGACCGACAGGCAACACCGGGGAGCTGTTTTTT
size: NA; D: TRBD1; J: TRBJ2-2; V: TRBV5-1; CDR3: CASSLRQGATGELFF; DNA: TGCGCCAGCAGCTTGCGTCAGGGGGCAACCGGGGAGCTGTTTTTT
size: NA; D: NA; J: TRBJ1-1; V: TRBV6-1; CDR3: CASSPTGNTEAFF; DNA: TGTGCCAGCAGTCCGACGGGGAACACTGAAGCTTTCTTT
size: once; D: NA; J: TRBJ2-5; V: TRBV5-4; CDR3: CASSSTNQETQYF; DNA: TGTGCCAGCAGCTCAACTAACCAAGAGACCCAGTACTTC
size: NA; D: NA; J: TRBJ2-3; V: TRBV19; CDR3: CASSTDRITDTQYF; DNA: TGTGCCAGTAGTACGGACAGAATCACAGATACGCAGTATTTT
size: NA; D: NA; J: TRBJ1-5; V: TRBV7-3; CDR3: CASSFTLGNQPQHF; DNA: TGTGCCAGCAGCTTCACATTGGGCAATCAGCCCCAGCATTTT
size: once; D: NA; J: TRBJ2-7; V: TRBV6-1; CDR3: CASSEVGFQPTYEQYF; DNA: TGTGCCAGCAGTGAAGTAGGGTTCCAACCGACCTACGAGCAGTACTTC
size: NA; D: NA; J: TRBJ1-1; V: TRBV11-3; CDR3: CATTVDSVAFF; DNA: TGTGCCACCACAGTTGACTCGGTTGCTTTCTTT
size: once; D: TRBD2; J: TRBJ2-3; V: TRBV5-1; CDR3: CASSLEVAGRGDTQYF; DNA: TGCGCCAGCAGCTTGGAAGTGGCAGGGAGGGGAGATACGCAGTATTTT
size: NA; D: TRBD1; J: TRBJ1-5; V: TRBV6-4; CDR3: CASSPGGNQPQHF; DNA: TGTGCCAGCTCCCCAGGGGGTAATCAGCCCCAGCATTTT
size: NA; D: TRBD1; J: TRBJ2-7; V: TRBV6-5; CDR3: CASSLTGATYEQYF; DNA: TGTGCCAGCAGCTTGACAGGGGCCACCTACGAGCAGTACTTC
size: once; D: NA; J: TRBJ2-6; V: TRBV5-1; CDR3: CASSLNPPGANVLTF; DNA: TGCGCCAGCAGCTTAAACCCCCCCGGGGCCAACGTCCTGACTTTC
size: once; D: NA; J: TRBJ2-5; V: TRBV7-9; CDR3: CASSWGLGETQYF; DNA: TGTGCCAGCAGCTGGGGACTGGGCGAGACCCAGTACTTC
size: NA; D: NA; J: TRBJ2-7; V: TRBV9; CDR3: CASSSSGAATRDNRYEQYF; DNA: TGTGCCAGCAGCTCTAGTGGGGCCGCTACCCGGGACAACAGGTACGAGCAGTACTTC
size: NA; D: NA; J: TRBJ2-2; V: TRBV7-9; CDR3: CASSPTGSNTGELFF; DNA: TGTGCCAGCAGCCCGACGGGATCAAACACCGGGGAGCTGTTTTTT
size: NA; D: NA; J: TRBJ2-1; V: TRBV18; CDR3: CASSPWLGTDDEQFF; DNA: TGTGCCAGCTCACCATGGCTCGGCACGGACGATGAGCAGTTCTTC
size: NA; D: NA; J: TRBJ2-1; V: TRBV6-5; CDR3: CASSYELAPPYNEQFF; DNA: TGTGCCAGCAGTTACGAGTTAGCGCCCCCCTACAATGAGCAGTTCTTC
size: NA; D: NA; J: TRBJ1-1; V: TRBV14; CDR3: CASSQENRWNTEAFF; DNA: TGTGCCAGCAGCCAAGAGAACAGGTGGAACACTGAAGCTTTCTTT
size: NA; D: NA; J: TRBJ1-6; V: TRBV6-5; CDR3: CATRGSGPNSPLHF; DNA: TGTGCCACCCGGGGGTCGGGACCTAATTCACCCCTCCACTTT
size: NA; D: NA; J: TRBJ2-2; V: TRBV15; CDR3: CATSRVTGVTNTGELFF; DNA: TGTGCCACCAGCAGAGTAACGGGGGTAACGAACACCGGGGAGCTGTTTTTT
size: NA; D: NA; J: TRBJ1-1; V: TRBV9; CDR3: CASSVGGVNTEAFF; DNA: TGTGCCAGCAGCGTAGGGGGAGTGAACACTGAAGCTTTCTTT
size: NA; D: NA; J: TRBJ1-3; V: TRBV19; CDR3: CASRSDGGLSGNTIYF; DNA: TGTGCCAGTAGATCGGACGGCGGCCTCTCTGGAAACACCATATATTTT
size: NA; D: TRBD2; J: TRBJ2-1; V: TRBV5-1; CDR3: CASSLGVLSGGSYNEQFF; DNA: TGCGCCAGCAGCTTGGGGGTGCTAAGCGGGGGCTCCTACAATGAGCAGTTCTTC
size: NA; D: NA; J: TRBJ2-5; V: TRBV9; CDR3: CASSRQGGTQYF; DNA: TGTGCCAGCAGCCGACAGGGAGGGACCCAGTACTTC
size: once; D: NA; J: TRBJ1-5; V: TRBV4-2; CDR3: CASSQGTVGGVQPQHF; DNA: TGTGCCAGCAGCCAAGGGACCGTCGGGGGAGTCCAGCCCCAGCATTTT
size: NA; D: TRBD1; J: TRBJ2-7; V: TRBV7-2; CDR3: CASSPHGQGLAGQYF; DNA: TGTGCCAGCAGCCCACACGGACAGGGGTTGGCTGGGCAGTACTTC
size: NA; D: NA; J: TRBJ2-3; V: TRBV29-1; CDR3: CSADREGSTDTQYF; DNA: TGCAGCGCCGATCGTGAGGGCAGCACAGATACGCAGTATTTT
size: NA; D: TRBD1; J: TRBJ1-4; V: TRBV5-5; CDR3: CASSLATGGDATNEKLFF; DNA: TGTGCCAGCAGCTTGGCTACAGGGGGTGATGCCACTAATGAAAAACTGTTTTTT
size: NA; D: NA; J: TRBJ1-2; V: TRBV7-9; CDR3: CASSLAEGINYGYTF; DNA: TGTGCCAGCAGCTTAGCGGAAGGGATCAACTATGGCTACACCTTC